This TCR beta chain was profiled in a study of blood T cell repertoires in COVID-19. About the study: PBMCs, B-cell-depleted T cells, or T cells provided the cDNA or gDNA that made up the material.

With V trimmed by 6 bases and J by 2 bases, 3 bases remained unmatched. Germline lookup yields CDR1 LNHDA and CDR2 SQIVND (reference sequence). There are 14 residues in the CDR3. Profiled with immunoSEQ multiplex PCR; TCRdb holds only in-frame clones, not every one. The table lists roughly 400,000 clones, roughly 89% of them singletons. This TCR derives from a woman aged 30 to 39 who had recovered from COVID-19. Sequenced sample: PBMCs or T cells enriched from blood (not recorded which). J is TRBJ2-7 and V is TRBV19, with 11 bases matching TRBD2. CDR3 nucleotides: TGTGCCAGTAGGACTAGCGGGAATACCTACGAGCAGTACTTC. This sequence encodes CASRTSGNTYEQYF.